The 9 T cell receptor beta chains reported below all come from one sample, sequenced in a study of T cells in women clearing cervical HPV infection. Sequencing used immunoSEQ multiplex PCR; TCRdb keeps in-frame clones, though not all of them. The specimen's table records approximately 30,000 clones. Sequencing used blood buffy coat. The receptors come from a woman between 18 and 70 years old with a cervical HPV16 infection that either progressed to CIN3+ or cleared (not recorded which).

Comment on this clone: The DNA ends 3 residues before the CDR3 does, and the rest of the CDR3 is filled in from the germline J gene. V and J are TRBV6-2 or TRBV6-3 and TRBJ2-3, with D perhaps matching TRBD2 (5 bases). Trimming pared 0 bases from V and 1 base from J, leaving 11 bases between. CDR1 is MNHEY and CDR2 is SVGEGT in the germline V gene. This CDR3 has 16 amino acids. The CDR3 loop is CASSYSEEGGTDTQYF. The part of the CDR3 DNA that was read is TGTGCCAGCAGTTACTCAGAAGAGGGCGGCACAGATACG.

On this clone: The read is 3 residues too short to cover the CDR3 end, so that end is filled in from the germline J gene. J is TRBJ2-1 and V is TRBV5-4; no clear D gene. With 8 bases removed from V and 4 bases from J, the gap between germline ends came to 10 bases. Germline V gene data show CDR1 as SGHNT and CDR2 as YYREEE (reference sequence). This CDR3 region has 12 residues. The CDR3 spells CASLGPYNEQFF. CDR3 bases read: TGTGCCAGTTTGGGCCCATACAATGAG.

With respect to this clone: The CDR3 is cut off 3 residues early in the read; its end comes from the germline J gene. The gene calls are TRBV20-1 and TRBJ2-3, with TRBD2 identical over 11 bases. CDR1 is DFQATT and CDR2 is SNEGSKA in the germline V gene (reference sequence). V lost 5 bases and J lost 5; bases outside the gene matches: 3. This CDR3 comprises 13 residues. Incomplete CDR3 DNA: TGCAGTGCTCCCGGACTAGCGGGAGATACG. It encodes CSAPGLAGDT. The entire CDR3 is CSAPGLAGDTQYF.

Concerning this clone: The CDR3 extends 3 residues past the end of the read, so its final part is completed from the germline J gene. The chain uses TRBV13 and TRBJ2-3; no clear D gene. The CDR3 is made up of 13 amino acids. Germline assignment: CDR1 PRHDT and CDR2 FYEKMQ (reference sequence). Incomplete CDR3 DNA: TGTGCCAGCAGCTTATTACAGCAAGAGACG. Amino acid sequence: CASSLLQQET. Given in full, the CDR3 is CASSLLQQETQYF.

About this clone itself: An end of the junction differs from the germline gene, which may be a read error. The DNA ends 3 residues before the CDR3 does, and the rest of the CDR3 is filled in from the germline J gene. The chain carries TRBV18 and TRBJ1-3; 7 bases line up with TRBD1. This CDR3 has 14 residues. The germline V gene has CDR1 KGHSH and CDR2 LQKENI. The CDR3 is CASSATGTGNTIYF. The CDR3 bases that were read are TGTGCCAGCTCAGCGACAGGGACTGGAAATACC.

Details on this clone: The sequence runs out 3 residues before the end of the CDR3; the remainder is reconstructed from the germline J gene. V is TRBV18 and J is TRBJ2-3; D possibly corresponds to TRBD2 (6 bases). From germline, CDR1 is KGHSH and CDR2 LQKENI. The CDR3 has 17 amino acids. Trimming stripped 3 bases from V and 5 bases from J, with 21 bases between. The CDR3 is CASSPLVPHGGRDTQYF. The sequenced CDR3 bases are TGTGCCAGCTCACCCTTGGTGCCCCACGGGGGAAGAGATACG.

As for this clone: Read sequence stops 3 residues before the CDR3 end, and the germline J gene provides the missing end. The V gene is TRBV6-2 or TRBV6-3, the J gene TRBJ2-2, with 9 bases aligning to TRBD1. V was pared by 5 bases and J by 7 bases, with 5 bases of the junction left unmatched. Germline V gene lookup returns CDR1 MNHEY and CDR2 SVGEGT. The CDR3 totals 14 residues. The part of the CDR3 DNA that was read is TGTGCCAGCAGTACCGGGACAGGGCACGGGGAG. Its protein is CASSTGTGHGE. The CDR3 reads in full as CASSTGTGHGELFF.

By frequency, this clone registers medium-sized. The read is 3 residues too short to cover the CDR3 end, so that end is filled in from the germline J gene. This rearrangement joins TRBV6-2 or TRBV6-3 to TRBJ2-4, with a possible D match to TRBD1 (6 bases). Per the germline V gene, CDR1 is MNHEY and CDR2 is SVGEGT. Trimming pared 4 bases from V and 4 bases from J, leaving 14 bases between. The CDR3 is 15 amino acids. Partial CDR3 DNA: TGTGCCAGCAGTTCCGGAAACAGGGTGAAAAACATT. Translating it yields CASSSGNRVKNI. The entire CDR3 reads CASSSGNRVKNIQYF.

CDR3 in amino acids: CASIGEMNTEAFF. The CDR3 bases that were read are TGTGCCAGCATAGGGGAAATGAACACTGAA. V and J are TRBV5-6 and TRBJ1-1; D may be TRBD1 (5 bases). The CDR3 extends 3 residues past the end of the read, so its final part is completed from the germline J gene. CDR3 length: 13 amino acids. In germline, CDR1 is SGHDT, CDR2 YYEEEE. Deletions cut 6 bases from V and 0 bases from J, with 9 bases between.